The 20 T cell receptor beta chains reported below all come from one sample, sequenced in a study of blood T cell repertoires in COVID-19. TCRdb's copy holds only in-frame clones and misses some; the assay was immunoSEQ multiplex PCR. The table lists more than 150,000 clones, around 80% of them singletons. Sample: PBMCs or T cells enriched from blood (not recorded which). Receptors originate from a woman aged 55-69 years who had recovered from COVID-19.

The chain couples TRBV12-3 or TRBV12-4 to TRBJ2-1; TRBD2 is a possible D gene (6 bases). V dropped 3 bases and J dropped 9 bases, with 12 bases sitting between them. The length of the CDR3 is 13 residues. This CDR3 is CASSFGGSGEQFF. The CDR3 nucleotides are TGTGCCAGCAGTTTTGGGGGGTCGGGTGAGCAGTTCTTC.

The V call is TRBV19, the J call TRBJ1-2; D is unclear. This CDR3 is built from 13 residues. V dropped 1 base and J dropped 1 base, with 4 bases sitting between them. Germline V gene lookup returns CDR1 LNHDA and CDR2 SQIVND (reference sequence). The CDR3 DNA sequence: TGTGCCAGTAGTATAGTATTTAACTATGGCTACACCTTC. Its protein product is CASSIVFNYGYTF.

This chain joins TRBV29-1 and TRBJ1-1; TRBD1 agrees at 7 bases. V lost 7 bases and J lost 7; bases outside the gene matches: 3. The CDR3 runs 10 residues. The germline V gene has CDR1 SQVTM and CDR2 ANQGSEA. CDR3 sequence: CSAWDSEAFF. CDR3 DNA: TGCAGCGCATGGGACAGTGAAGCTTTCTTT.

The rearrangement uses TRBV7-8 and TRBJ2-7, with unresolved D. The CDR3 totals 16 residues. Looked up from germline, CDR1 is SGHVS and CDR2 is FQNEAQ. Deletions cut 5 bases from V and 4 bases from J, with 21 bases between. Written as DNA, the CDR3 is TGTGCCAGCAGCCCACCAATTGGCCTATCTAGATACGAGCAGTACTTC. Translating it yields CASSPPIGLSRYEQYF.

This clone has just a few counts. The V and J genes are TRBV7-8 and TRBJ2-2; D not resolved. This CDR3 comprises 13 residues. Germline CDR1 reads SGHVS; CDR2 reads FQNEAQ. The V end was cut by 1 base, the J end by 4 bases, with 4 bases between. Here the CDR3 reads CASSLVSTGELFF. In DNA form, the CDR3 reads TGTGCCAGCAGCTTAGTGAGCACCGGGGAGCTGTTTTTT.

V usage is TRBV18 and J usage is TRBJ2-3; D unresolved. V lost 4 bases and J lost 2, with 13 bases in between. CDR1 and CDR2 from the germline V gene are KGHSH and LQKENI. CDR3 length equals 15 residues. CDR3 sequence (DNA): TGTGCCAGCTCACTCTCTAGGAGTTACACAGATACGCAGTATTTT. It encodes CASSLSRSYTDTQYF. Full variable domain (outside the CDR3, taken from reference TRBV18 and TRBJ2-3): NAGVMQNPRHLVRRRGQEARLRCSPMKGHSHVYWYRQLPEEGLKFMVYLQKENIIDESGMPKERFSAEFPKEGPSILRIQQVVRGDSAAYFCASSLSRSYTDTQYFGPGTRLTVL.

J is TRBJ1-3 and V is TRBV19; possible D gene TRBD1, 6 bases. Germline V gene lookup returns CDR1 LNHDA and CDR2 SQIVND (reference sequence). Deletions cut 4 bases from V and 6 bases from J, with 22 bases between. The CDR3 is 17 amino acids. The CDR3 bases are TGTGCCAGTAGTAAGTTTGACTGGAGACAGGCGTCAAACACCATATATTTT. This gives the protein CASSKFDWRQASNTIYF.

The chain is built from TRBV5-4 and TRBJ2-5; D is possibly TRBD1 (5 bases). Germline CDR1 reads SGHNT; CDR2 reads YYREEE (reference sequence). This CDR3 has 15 amino acids. V was cut by 3 bases and J by 0 bases, with 12 bases left in between. CDR3 loop: CASSSGHPNQETQYF. The CDR3 DNA is TGTGCCAGCAGCTCCGGACACCCAAACCAAGAGACCCAGTACTTC.

This chain connects TRBV28 to TRBJ1-4; 9 positions match TRBD1. V was pared by 6 bases and J by 2 bases, with 13 bases of the junction left unmatched. In germline, CDR1 is MDHEN, CDR2 SYDVKM. CDR3 length: 18 amino acids. The DNA of the CDR3 is TGTGCCAGCAGCCCGAGCCGGGACAGGGATTGGACTAATGAAAAACTGTTTTTT. Residues: CASSPSRDRDWTNEKLFF.

The V gene is TRBV5-1, the J gene TRBJ2-5; D is unresolved. The V gene lost 1 base and the J gene lost 2 bases, with 6 bases spanning the gap. CDR3 length: 13 amino acids. Germline CDR1 is SGHRS and CDR2 is YFSETQ. CDR3 protein: CASSLYQQETQYF. CDR3 coding DNA: TGCGCCAGCAGCTTGTACCAGCAAGAGACCCAGTACTTC.

This chain connects TRBV16 to TRBJ2-3; 8 bases are a match to TRBD2. CDR1 KGHSY and CDR2 FQNENV come from the germline V gene. The CDR3 contains 17 residues. V dropped 2 bases and J dropped 2; count of bases not matched to a gene: 9. CDR3 sequence: CASSQGIAGRTTDTQYF. The CDR3 nucleotides read TGTGCCAGCAGCCAAGGAATAGCGGGGCGAACCACAGATACGCAGTATTTT.

This clone was seen only a few times. This chain uses TRBV5-1 with TRBJ2-7; 10 bases align to TRBD1. CDR3 length: 14 amino acids. V was pared by 4 bases and J by 5 bases, with 6 bases of the junction left unmatched. The germline gives CDR1 SGHRS, CDR2 YFSETQ. This chain's CDR3 is CASSVWTGGNEQYF. CDR3 coding DNA: TGCGCCAGCAGCGTCTGGACAGGGGGAAACGAGCAGTACTTC.

This CDR3 reads CASSLRVSSGNTIYF. The CDR3 DNA reads as TGTGCCAGCAGCCTAAGAGTGAGCTCTGGAAACACCATATATTTT. The gene calls are TRBV28 and TRBJ1-3, with D hard to call. The germline V gene encodes CDR1 MDHEN and CDR2 SYDVKM. V lost 6 bases and J 0 bases, leaving 12 bases between the germline ends. The CDR3 is 15 residues long.

The rearrangement links TRBV5-6 to TRBJ2-1, with 7 nucleotides matching TRBD2. The CDR3 length is 16 residues. Looked up from germline, CDR1 is SGHDT and CDR2 is YYEEEE. V lost 1 base, J lost 0 bases, and 4 bases stayed unmatched. CDR3 in DNA: TGTGCCAGCAGCTTGCGGGGGGTTAGCTCCTACAATGAGCAGTTCTTC. This codes for CASSLRGVSSYNEQFF.

The chain carries TRBV30 and TRBJ1-2, with TRBD1 as a possible D gene (6 bases). CDR3 length: 13 amino acids. V dropped 5 bases and J dropped 14 bases, with 24 bases sitting between them. In germline, CDR1 is GTSNPN, CDR2 SVGIG (reference sequence). In DNA form, the CDR3 reads TGTGCCTGGTTTTCACCGGGACAAGGGGCTTTTACCTTC. Encoded protein: CAWFSPGQGAFTF. The full variable domain, its missing parts supplied by reference TRBV30 and TRBJ1-2, is SQTIHQWPATLVQPVGSPLSLECTVEGTSNPNLYWYRQAAGRGLQLLFYSVGIGQISSEVPQNLSASRPQDRQFILSSKKLLLSDSGFYLCAWFSPGQGAFTFGSGTRLTVV.

The chain has TRBV6-2 or TRBV6-3 and TRBJ1-2; a weak D match, TRBD1 (5 bases). Trimming shortened V by 4 bases and J by 4 bases, and 16 bases separated the two germline ends. The germline V gene has CDR1 MNHEY and CDR2 SVGEGT. The CDR3 is 15 residues long. CDR3 loop: CASSLSGIPRYGYTF. The CDR3 DNA follows: TGTGCCAGCAGTTTGTCAGGGATACCCCGCTATGGCTACACCTTC.

The chain couples TRBV14 to TRBJ1-6, with D unresolved. The CDR3 runs to 14 residues. Deletions cut 4 bases from V and 1 base from J, with 5 bases between. Germline CDR1 is SGHDN and CDR2 is FVKESK. The CDR3 sequence is CASSLGSYNSPLHF. The CDR3 DNA reads as TGTGCCAGCAGCCTCGGTTCCTATAATTCACCCCTCCACTTT.

CDR3 in amino acids: CASSLVVPAYNEQFF. CDR3 nucleotides: TGTGCCAGCAGCTTGGTAGTGCCGGCCTACAATGAGCAGTTCTTC. The rearrangement uses TRBV5-4 and TRBJ2-1; D call uncertain. The CDR3 is 15 amino acids. The V end lost 0 bases, the J end lost 2 bases, and 9 bases lay between the germline ends. The V gene's germline CDR1 is SGHNT and CDR2 YYREEE (reference sequence).

This chain joins TRBV9 and TRBJ2-3; D is perhaps TRBD2 (7 bases). Germline CDR1 is SGDLS and CDR2 is YYNGEE. CDR3 length: 18 residues. Trimming removed 4 bases at V and 0 bases at J, with 21 bases between. The CDR3 nucleotides read TGTGCCAGCAGCCCAGTCTTGGGAAGGGGGGGAAGCACAGATACGCAGTATTTT. Encoded protein: CASSPVLGRGGSTDTQYF.

The V and J genes are TRBV30 and TRBJ1-2; TRBD1 is a possible D gene (6 bases). Trimming removed 6 bases at V and 7 bases at J, with 18 bases between. The length of the CDR3 is 13 residues. CDR1 is GTSNPN, CDR2 SVGIG, per germline (reference sequence). In nucleotides, the CDR3 is TGTGCCTGTCGACAGGTTCTCTTTTTTGGCTACACCTTC. It codes for CACRQVLFFGYTF.